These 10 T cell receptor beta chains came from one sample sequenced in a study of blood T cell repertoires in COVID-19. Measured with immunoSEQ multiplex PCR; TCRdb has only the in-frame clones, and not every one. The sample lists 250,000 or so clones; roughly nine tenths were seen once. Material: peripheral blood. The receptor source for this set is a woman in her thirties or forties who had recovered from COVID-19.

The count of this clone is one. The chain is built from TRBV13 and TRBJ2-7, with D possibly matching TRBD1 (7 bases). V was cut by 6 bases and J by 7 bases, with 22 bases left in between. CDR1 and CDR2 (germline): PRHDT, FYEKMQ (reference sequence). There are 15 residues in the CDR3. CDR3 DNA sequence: TGTGCCAGCAGTTTGGGGAGGACAGGCTTTGAGGAGCAGTACTTC. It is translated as CASSLGRTGFEEQYF.

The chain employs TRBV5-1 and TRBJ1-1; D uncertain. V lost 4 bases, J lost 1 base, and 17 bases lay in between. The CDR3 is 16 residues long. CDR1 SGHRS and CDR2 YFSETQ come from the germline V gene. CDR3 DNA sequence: TGCGCCAGCAGCGCACTAGGGTTAGGTGGGAACACTGAAGCTTTCTTT. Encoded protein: CASSALGLGGNTEAFF.

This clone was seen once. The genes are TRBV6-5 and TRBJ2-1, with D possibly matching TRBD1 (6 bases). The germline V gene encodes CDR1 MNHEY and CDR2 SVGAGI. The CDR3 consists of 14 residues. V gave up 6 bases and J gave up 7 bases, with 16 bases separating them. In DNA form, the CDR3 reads TGTGCCAGCAGCTATCAGGGGTTTACGAATGAGCAGTTCTTC. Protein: CASSYQGFTNEQFF.

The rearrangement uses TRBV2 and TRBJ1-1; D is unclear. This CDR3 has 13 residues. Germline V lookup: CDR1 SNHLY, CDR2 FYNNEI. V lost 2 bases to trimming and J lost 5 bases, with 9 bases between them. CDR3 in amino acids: CASSESGQTEAFF. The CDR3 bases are TGTGCCAGCAGTGAAAGTGGGCAGACTGAAGCTTTCTTT.

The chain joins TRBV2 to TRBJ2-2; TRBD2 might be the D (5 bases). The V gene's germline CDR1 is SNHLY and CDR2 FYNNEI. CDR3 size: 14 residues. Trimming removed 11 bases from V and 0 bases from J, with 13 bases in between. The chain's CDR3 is CAQGGSANTGELFF. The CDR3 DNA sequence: TGTGCCCAAGGCGGTAGCGCGAACACCGGGGAGCTGTTTTTT.

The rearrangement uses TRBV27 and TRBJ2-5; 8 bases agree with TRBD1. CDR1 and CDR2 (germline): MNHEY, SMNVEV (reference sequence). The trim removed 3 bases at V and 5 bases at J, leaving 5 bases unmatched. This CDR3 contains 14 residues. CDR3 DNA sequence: TGTGCCAGCAGTTTGAGGACAGGGAGTGAGACCCAGTACTTC. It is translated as CASSLRTGSETQYF.

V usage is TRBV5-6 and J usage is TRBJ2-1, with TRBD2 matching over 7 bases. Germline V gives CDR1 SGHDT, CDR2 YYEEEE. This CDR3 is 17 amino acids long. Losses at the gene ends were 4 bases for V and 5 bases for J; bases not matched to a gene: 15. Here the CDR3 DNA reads TGTGCCAGCAGCCGACGCTCTAGCGGAAAATACCACAATGAGCAGTTCTTC. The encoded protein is CASSRRSSGKYHNEQFF.

CDR3 nucleotides: TGTGCCAGCAGCCACCACCACTGGGGGCGCACCGGGGAGCTGTTTTTT. Translating gives CASSHHHWGRTGELFF. The chain is built from TRBV3-1 (or the pseudogene TRBV3-2) and TRBJ2-2, with D possibly matching TRBD1 (6 bases). This CDR3 comprises 16 residues. The V gene's germline CDR1 is LGHDT and CDR2 YNNKEL (reference sequence). The V end was cut by 3 bases, the J end by 4 bases, with 15 bases between.

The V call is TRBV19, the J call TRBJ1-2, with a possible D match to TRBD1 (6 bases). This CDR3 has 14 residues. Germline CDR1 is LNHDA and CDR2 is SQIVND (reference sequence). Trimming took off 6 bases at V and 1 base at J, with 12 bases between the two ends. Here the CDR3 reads CASSPTGDNYGYTF. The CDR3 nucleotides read TGTGCCAGTAGCCCGACAGGAGATAACTATGGCTACACCTTC.

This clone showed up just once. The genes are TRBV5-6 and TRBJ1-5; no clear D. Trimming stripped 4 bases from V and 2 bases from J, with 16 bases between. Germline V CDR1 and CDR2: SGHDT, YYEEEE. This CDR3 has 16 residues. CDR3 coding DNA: TGTGCCAGCAGCGCGTTCGTGTGGGGAGGCAATCAGCCCCAGCATTTT. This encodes CASSAFVWGGNQPQHF.